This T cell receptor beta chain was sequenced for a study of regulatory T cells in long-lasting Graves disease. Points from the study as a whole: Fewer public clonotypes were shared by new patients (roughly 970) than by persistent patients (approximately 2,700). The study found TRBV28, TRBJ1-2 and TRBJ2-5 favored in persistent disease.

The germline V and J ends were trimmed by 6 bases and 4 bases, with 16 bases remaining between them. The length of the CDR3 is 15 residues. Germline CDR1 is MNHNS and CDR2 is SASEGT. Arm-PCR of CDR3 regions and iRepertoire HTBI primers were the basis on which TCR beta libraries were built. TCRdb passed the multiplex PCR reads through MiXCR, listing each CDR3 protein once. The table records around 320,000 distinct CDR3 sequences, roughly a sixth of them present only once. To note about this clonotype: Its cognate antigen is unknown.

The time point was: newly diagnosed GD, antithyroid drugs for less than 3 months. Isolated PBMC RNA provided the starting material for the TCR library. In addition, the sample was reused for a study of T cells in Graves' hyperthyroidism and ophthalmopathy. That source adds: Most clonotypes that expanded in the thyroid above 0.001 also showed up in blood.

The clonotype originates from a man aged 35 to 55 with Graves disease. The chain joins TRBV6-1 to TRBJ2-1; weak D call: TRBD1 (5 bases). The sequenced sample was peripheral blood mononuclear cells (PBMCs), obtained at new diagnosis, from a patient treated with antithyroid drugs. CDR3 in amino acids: CASRSRAMLYNEQFF. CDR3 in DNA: TGTGCCAGCAGATCCAGGGCAATGCTGTACAATGAGCAGTTCTTC.